Included here is one T cell receptor beta chain sequence, with context. The junction and the germline gene differ at one end; a read error may be behind it. Per the original data handling: Estimates of nucleated cell counts were drawn from the amplification of reference gene primers. The data were produced by immunoSEQ multiplex PCR, yet TCRdb's version contains in-frame clones alone and is incomplete. The DNA was the basis for D and trimming; V, J and clone size are from that table. The sample lists tens of thousands of clones, around 90% seen once, with 3.5% to 5% in the top ten. These data belong to a study of blood T cell repertoires in COVID-19. Study summary: Material from acute and convalescent COVID-19 was sourced from the United States, Italy and Spain. Sources were T cells, B-cell-depleted T cells, or PBMCs; the material itself was cDNA or gDNA.

Germline CDR1 SGHRS, CDR2 YFSETQ. The CDR3 contains 14 residues. This receptor was identified in a woman of 80 years or more with active or convalescent COVID-19. The material sequenced was peripheral blood. The chain is built from TRBV5-1 and TRBJ2-7, with TRBD1 as a possible D gene (5 bases). In nucleotides, the CDR3 is TGCGCCAGCAGCTTTTATGGGGCCTCCTCCGAGCAGTACTTC. It translates to CASSFYGASSEQYF.